One sample yielded the 10 T cell receptor beta chains listed below, sequenced in a study of CD8+ T cells in alopecia areata. Extracted from the samples, RNA was reverse transcribed into cDNA to serve as the sequencing template. Sequenced by immunoSEQ multiplex PCR; TCRdb stores in-frame clones only, minus some. Of about 250,000 clones listed, about 62% are singletons. Treatment specified: oral pan-JAK inhibitor, 5-10 mg twice daily. The input for sequencing was CD4+ T cells sorted from blood, taken around week 54, from a patient treated with tofacitinib. These receptors came from a human donor with alopecia areata.

The chain recombines TRBV13 with TRBJ2-1, with 7 positions matching TRBD1. This CDR3 region has 11 residues. CDR1 is PRHDT, CDR2 FYEKMQ, per germline (reference sequence). V dropped 4 bases and J dropped 14; count of bases not matched to a gene: 5. The CDR3 here is CASSSGTAKFF. The DNA for the CDR3 is TGTGCCAGCAGCTCCGGGACAGCCAAGTTCTTC.

CDR3 bases: TGCGCCAGCAGCCAAACTCAGGGCACTAATGAAAAACTGTTTTTT. It specifies CASSQTQGTNEKLFF. This sequence joins TRBV4-1 and TRBJ1-4; a possible D gene is TRBD1 (5 bases). Germline V gene sequence: CDR1 MGHRA, CDR2 YSYEKL. The CDR3 covers 15 residues. V was trimmed by 2 bases and J by 2 bases, leaving 9 bases between them.

About this clone: Being one base from a much bigger clone, this may be a read error. The rearrangement joins TRBV2 to TRBJ1-5; D is ambiguous. CDR1 SNHLY and CDR2 FYNNEI come from the germline V gene. This CDR3 has 13 residues. Trimming cost V 6 bases and J 2 bases, with 8 bases left between them. CDR3 in DNA: TGTGCCAGCAGCGTAGAGGGCAATCAGCCCCAGCATTTT. Protein sequence: CASSVEGNQPQHF.

This clone was seen a handful of times. The chain employs TRBV6-5 and TRBJ2-1; D is possibly TRBD2 (6 bases). This CDR3 is built from 14 residues. V gave up 5 bases and J gave up 4 bases, with 12 bases separating them. Germline V gene data show CDR1 as MNHEY and CDR2 as SVGAGI. CDR3 sequence reads: CASSPAGMYNEQFF. The CDR3 region has the DNA TGTGCCAGCAGTCCCGCGGGGATGTACAATGAGCAGTTCTTC.

This clone occurred once. V is TRBV25-1 and J is TRBJ1-2, with D perhaps matching TRBD1 (5 bases). Per germline, CDR1 MGHDK and CDR2 SYGVNS. This CDR3 is 13 amino acids long. Trimming took 1 base from V and 6 from J, leaving 9 bases between them. CDR3 nucleotide sequence: TGTGCCAGCAGTGAATTAGGCAGGGATGGCTACACCTTC. It encodes CASSELGRDGYTF.

The V and J genes are TRBV2 and TRBJ2-1; 7 nucleotides line up with TRBD1. CDR3 length: 15 residues. Trimming cost V 6 bases and J 9 bases; bases outside gene matches: 14. Looked up from germline, CDR1 is SNHLY and CDR2 is FYNNEI. The CDR3 protein is CASRASGQPNVEQFF. CDR3 nucleotides: TGTGCCAGCAGGGCCTCGGGACAGCCAAATGTTGAGCAGTTCTTC.

The chain has TRBV5-6 and TRBJ2-3; tentatively, D is TRBD1 (5 bases). Germline-derived CDR1 and CDR2 are SGHDT and YYEEEE. The ends were cut back, 0 bases at V and 4 bases at J, with 12 bases in the middle. The CDR3 runs 15 residues. CDR3: CASSLGQGSPDTQYF. The CDR3 DNA reads TGTGCCAGCAGCTTGGGTCAGGGTAGTCCAGATACGCAGTATTTT.

This rearrangement joins TRBV2 to TRBJ1-2; 7 bases align to TRBD1. The CDR3 runs 14 residues. The V gene end was trimmed by 9 bases and the J gene end by 0 bases; junction bases not matched to a gene: 7. Germline-derived CDR1 and CDR2 are SNHLY and FYNNEI. CDR3 nucleotide sequence: TGTGCCAGTCCCTCGGGGACAGCTAACTATGGCTACACCTTC. Its protein product is CASPSGTANYGYTF. The full variable domain, rest sourced from reference TRBV2 and TRBJ1-2, is EPEVTQTPSHQVTQMGQEVILRCVPISNHLYFYWYRQILGQKVEFLVSFYNNEISEKSEIFDDQFSVERPDGSNFTLKIRSTKLEDSAMYFCASPSGTANYGYTFGSGTRLTVV.

This clone was seen a handful of times. This rearrangement joins TRBV5-1 to TRBJ2-7; the D is unclear. Germline assignment: CDR1 SGHRS and CDR2 YFSETQ. There are 12 residues in the CDR3. Trimming took off 7 bases at V and 0 bases at J, with 8 bases between the two ends. The CDR3 reads CASGINSYEQYF. CDR3 bases: TGCGCCAGCGGGATCAACTCCTACGAGCAGTACTTC.

The sample holds a few counts of this clone. V is TRBV29-1 and J is TRBJ1-4, with 11 bases fitting TRBD1. The germline gives CDR1 SQVTM, CDR2 ANQGSEA. V gave up 5 bases and J gave up 8 bases; unmatched junction bases: 7. The CDR3 runs to 14 residues. Here the CDR3 reads CSVNPGTGGEKLFF. CDR3 sequence (DNA): TGCAGCGTTAATCCCGGGACAGGGGGGGAAAAACTGTTTTTT.